The clone carrying this T cell receptor (beta chain) came up once. Its antigen is not identified. Per germline, CDR1 SGDLS and CDR2 YYNGEE. The CDR3 is 14 amino acids. V lost 5 bases and J lost 1, with 10 bases in between. RNA amounts of about 0.5 to 1 ug underwent reverse transcription with random hexamers. TCRdb re-derived calls from the immunoSEQ multiplex PCR reads in MiXCR, one entry per CDR3 protein. The table has around 80,000 distinct CDR3 sequences, roughly 94% seen once. These data come from a study of CD8 T cells in Susac syndrome. Study findings and constraints: The relatively small number of individuals in the TCR sequencing and HLA analysis was acknowledged by the study.

This clonotype was sampled from a human donor in good health. Material for sequencing was CD8+ T cells from PBMCs. The rearrangement joins TRBV9 to TRBJ2-1; D gene ambiguous. In DNA form, the CDR3 reads TGTGCCAGCAGGGGCGATCAGTCCTACAATGAGCAGTTCTTC. Its translation is CASRGDQSYNEQFF.